What follows are 30 T cell receptor beta chains derived from one specimen sequenced in a study of CXCR3-negative and CXCR3-positive naive CD8 T cells. Whole-study findings and limits: Hydrophobicity was higher for TRB CDR3s found in CXCR3-positive naive cells than in CXCR3-negative naive cells.

Through 5' RACE with UMI labels, the TRB cDNA libraries were prepared. TCRdb reprocessed the 5' RACE reads, keeping one entry per CDR3 protein, no DNA. This sample's table has around 160,000 distinct CDR3 sequences. These TCRs' antigens remain unknown. Sequences were obtained from naive CXCR3+ CD8+ T cells from blood. Subset meaning: CD45RO-CCR7+CD27+CD95- naive CD8+ T cells expressing CXCR3 (TNR3+). Receptors were obtained from a human donor in good health. Some clones in this sample may be carry-over from other donors' samples.

V gene TRBV12-3 or TRBV12-4 combines with J gene TRBJ2-5; the TRBD1 assignment by TCRdb is unverifiable without DNA. This CDR3 has 14 residues. CDR3 residues: CASVGGGPGRPQYF.

The CDR3 is CASSPRTLTWETQYF. V gene TRBV7-9 combines with J gene TRBJ2-5; the TCRdb call, TRBD1, lacks DNA for checking. CDR3 length equals 15 residues. CDR1 and CDR2 from the germline V gene are SEHNR and FQNEAQ (reference sequence).

This sequence joins TRBV28 and TRBJ2-7. The CDR3 runs 12 residues. Germline CDR1 is MDHEN and CDR2 is SYDVKM. CDR3 sequence: CASSDFSYEQYF.

The chain has TRBV28 and TRBJ2-1; TCRdb's D call of TRBD1 is untestable without DNA. The germline V gene encodes CDR1 MDHEN and CDR2 SYDVKM. There are 12 residues in the CDR3. CDR3 sequence reads: CASLDRYNEQFF. The entire variable domain, with the rest obtained from reference TRBV28 and TRBJ2-1, is as follows: DVKVTQSSRYLVKRTGEKVFLECVQDMDHENMFWYRQDPGLGLRLIYFSYDVKMKEKGDIPEGYSVSREKKERFSLILESASTNQTSMYLCASLDRYNEQFFGPGTRLTVL.

V and J are TRBV5-1 and TRBJ2-7; TCRdb proposes TRBD1, but this gene call is untestable without DNA. The germline gives CDR1 SGHRS, CDR2 YFSETQ. The CDR3 covers 15 residues. The CDR3: CASSLGSGPAWEQYF.

The gene calls are TRBV25-1 and TRBJ1-5. Germline loops: CDR1 MGHDK, CDR2 SYGVNS. The CDR3 contains 14 residues. The CDR3 loop is CASSESSGVQPQHF.

This chain connects TRBV9 to TRBJ2-1. The CDR3 is 14 amino acids. Germline V gene data show CDR1 as SGDLS and CDR2 as YYNGEE. CDR3 amino acids: CASSVGVGNNEQFF.

The J gene is TRBJ2-6, the V gene TRBV15. This CDR3 has 12 amino acids. Germline V gene lookup returns CDR1 LNHNV and CDR2 YYDKDF (reference sequence). The CDR3 here is CATSTDYNVLTF.

The chain combines TRBV7-6 with TRBJ1-1. CDR3 length: 14 amino acids. CDR1 and CDR2 (germline): SGHVS, FNYEAQ. This CDR3 reads CASSLVIGNTEAFF.

The chain is built from TRBV21-1 and TRBJ1-3; TCRdb indicates TRBD1, and absent DNA this call remains unverified. TRBV21-1 is classified as a pseudogene. There are 18 residues in the CDR3. The CDR3 region is CASSKGGALQGSGNTIYF.

V usage is TRBV11-2 and J usage is TRBJ2-3. Germline V gene sequence: CDR1 SGHAT, CDR2 FQNNGV. The CDR3 covers 15 residues. The CDR3 reads CASSLFGRDTDTQYF.

The genes are TRBV7-2 and TRBJ2-1; TCRdb designates TRBD1, a call that cannot be tested without DNA. Germline V gene sequence: CDR1 SGHTA, CDR2 FQGNSA. The CDR3 consists of 13 residues. The CDR3 region is CASSPQGWNEQFF.

This chain connects TRBV5-1 to TRBJ2-7; the TRBD1 assignment by TCRdb is unverifiable without DNA. The CDR3 contains 15 residues. Per germline, CDR1 SGHRS and CDR2 YFSETQ. The CDR3 protein is CASSLADSPFYEQYF.

V is TRBV2 and J is TRBJ1-3; TCRdb calls TRBD1, which cannot be checked without DNA. CDR3 length: 15 amino acids. Germline CDR1 reads SNHLY; CDR2 reads FYNNEI. The CDR3 here is CASRPTGESGNTIYF.

This rearrangement joins TRBV27 to TRBJ2-1; checking the TCRdb D call of TRBD2 is not possible without DNA. This CDR3 contains 14 residues. Germline values: CDR1 MNHEY, CDR2 SMNVEV (reference sequence). Here the CDR3 reads CASSLAGVNNEQFF.

The rearrangement links TRBV20-1 to TRBJ2-7. CDR1 is DFQATT and CDR2 is SNEGSKA in the germline V gene (reference sequence). The CDR3 sequence is 13 residues long. CDR3 loop: CSARPRGSGEQYF.

The chain combines TRBV2 with TRBJ1-1; no DNA is available, so the TRBD1 call from TCRdb remains unchecked. The CDR3 contains 16 residues. Germline V lookup: CDR1 SNHLY, CDR2 FYNNEI. CDR3 residues: CASSAGWGRSQAEAFF.

V gene TRBV29-1 combines with J gene TRBJ2-5; the D call from TCRdb, TRBD1, cannot be confirmed without DNA. Germline lookup yields CDR1 SQVTM and CDR2 ANQGSEA. The CDR3 has 16 residues. The CDR3 region is CSVEGAARSGKETQYF.

The chain uses TRBV6-6 and TRBJ1-5. The CDR3 consists of 14 residues. The V gene's germline CDR1 is MNHNY and CDR2 SVGAGI (reference sequence). The CDR3 sequence: CASSQGLSNQPQHF.

The chain combines TRBV12-2 with TRBJ2-7. TRBV12-2 represents a pseudogene. This CDR3 is 14 amino acids long. The CDR3 sequence is CASRLEGKSYEQYF.

The chain uses TRBV20-1 and TRBJ2-3; TCRdb names TRBD2, which stays unverified in the absence of DNA. This CDR3 comprises 14 residues. Germline V gene lookup returns CDR1 DFQATT and CDR2 SNEGSKA (reference sequence). Here the CDR3 reads CSSQEEDLTDTQYF.

Here the CDR3 reads CASSSDILSYEQYF. The chain employs TRBV28 and TRBJ2-7. The CDR3 runs to 14 residues. The germline V gene encodes CDR1 MDHEN and CDR2 SYDVKM. Filled out from reference TRBV28 and TRBJ2-7, the complete variable domain reads DVKVTQSSRYLVKRTGEKVFLECVQDMDHENMFWYRQDPGLGLRLIYFSYDVKMKEKGDIPEGYSVSREKKERFSLILESASTNQTSMYLCASSSDILSYEQYFGPGTRLTVT.

The CDR3: CASTPLADSTYEQYF. V usage is TRBV28 and J usage is TRBJ2-7; TCRdb returns TRBD2, unconfirmable since there is no DNA. Germline V gene data show CDR1 as MDHEN and CDR2 as SYDVKM. The CDR3 spans 15 residues. The full variable domain, in which reference TRBV28 and TRBJ2-7 provide the parts outside the CDR3, is DVKVTQSSRYLVKRTGEKVFLECVQDMDHENMFWYRQDPGLGLRLIYFSYDVKMKEKGDIPEGYSVSREKKERFSLILESASTNQTSMYLCASTPLADSTYEQYFGPGTRLTVT.

The chain uses TRBV29-1 and TRBJ2-5; TCRdb proposes TRBD1, but this gene call is untestable without DNA. CDR1 is SQVTM, CDR2 ANQGSEA, per germline. This CDR3 is built from 12 residues. The CDR3 here is CSLAPGSETQYF.

V usage is TRBV7-2 and J usage is TRBJ2-5; TCRdb selects TRBD1, and the lack of DNA leaves this call unchecked. This CDR3 is 16 amino acids long. The germline gives CDR1 SGHTA, CDR2 FQGNSA. The CDR3 loop reads CASSLTGAGPQETQYF.

V is TRBV12-3 or TRBV12-4 and J is TRBJ1-2; the TCRdb D gene call, TRBD1, has no DNA to confirm it. This CDR3 contains 13 residues. CDR3 amino acids: CASKDREHYGYTF.

The chain is built from TRBV27 and TRBJ2-1; lacking DNA, the TRBD2 call made by TCRdb goes unchecked. This CDR3 comprises 16 residues. Germline V gives CDR1 MNHEY, CDR2 SMNVEV (reference sequence). CDR3 amino acids: CASSLWSSGRSNEQFF.

CDR3 sequence: CASIGQGNSPLHF. The chain uses TRBV2 and TRBJ1-6; TCRdb indicates TRBD1, and absent DNA this call remains unverified. Germline values: CDR1 SNHLY, CDR2 FYNNEI. The CDR3 length is 13 residues.

The J gene is TRBJ2-3, the V gene TRBV5-6; TCRdb gives TRBD2 as the D gene, but with no DNA this cannot be confirmed. Germline values: CDR1 SGHDT, CDR2 YYEEEE. The CDR3 loop spans 13 amino acids. Here the CDR3 reads CASSPLGPDTQYF.

V gene TRBV18 combines with J gene TRBJ1-1. The CDR3 covers 11 residues. CDR1 is KGHSH, CDR2 LQKENI, per germline. CDR3 amino acids: CASSRTAEAFF.